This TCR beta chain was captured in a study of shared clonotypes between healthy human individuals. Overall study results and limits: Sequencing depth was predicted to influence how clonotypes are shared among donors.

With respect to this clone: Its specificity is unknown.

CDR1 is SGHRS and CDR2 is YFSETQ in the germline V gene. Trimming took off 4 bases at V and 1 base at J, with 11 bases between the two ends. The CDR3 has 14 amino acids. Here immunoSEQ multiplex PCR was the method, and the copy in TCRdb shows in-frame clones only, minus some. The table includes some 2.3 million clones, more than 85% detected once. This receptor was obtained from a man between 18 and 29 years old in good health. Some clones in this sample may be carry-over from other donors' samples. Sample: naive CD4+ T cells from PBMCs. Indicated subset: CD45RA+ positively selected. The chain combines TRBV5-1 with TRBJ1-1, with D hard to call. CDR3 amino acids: CASSVQSTNTEAFF. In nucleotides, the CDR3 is TGCGCCAGCAGCGTACAGAGTACGAACACTGAAGCTTTCTTT.